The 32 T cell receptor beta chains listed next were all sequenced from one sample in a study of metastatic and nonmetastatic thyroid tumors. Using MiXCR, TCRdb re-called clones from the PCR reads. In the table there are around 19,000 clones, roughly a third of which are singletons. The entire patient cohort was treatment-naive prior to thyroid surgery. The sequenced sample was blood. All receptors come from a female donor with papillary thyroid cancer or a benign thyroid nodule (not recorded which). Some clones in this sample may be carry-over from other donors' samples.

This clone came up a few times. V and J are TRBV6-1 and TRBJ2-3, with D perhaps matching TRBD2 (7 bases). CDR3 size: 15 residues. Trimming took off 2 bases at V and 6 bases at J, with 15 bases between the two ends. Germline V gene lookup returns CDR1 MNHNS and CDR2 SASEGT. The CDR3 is CASSEFGGQRDTQYF. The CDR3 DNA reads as TGTGCCAGCAGTGAATTCGGGGGGCAGAGGGATACGCAGTATTTT.

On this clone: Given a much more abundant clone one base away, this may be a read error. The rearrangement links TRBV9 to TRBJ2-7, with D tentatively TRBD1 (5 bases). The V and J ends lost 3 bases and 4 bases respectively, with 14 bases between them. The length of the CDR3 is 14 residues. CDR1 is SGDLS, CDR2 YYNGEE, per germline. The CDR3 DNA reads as TGTGCCAGCAGCGCAGATTTAGGGGAATACGAGCAGTACTTC. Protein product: CASSADLGEYEQYF.

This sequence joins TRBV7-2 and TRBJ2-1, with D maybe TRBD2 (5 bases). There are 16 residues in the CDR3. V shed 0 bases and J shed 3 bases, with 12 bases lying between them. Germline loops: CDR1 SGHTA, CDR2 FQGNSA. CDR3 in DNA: TGTGCCAGCAGCTTAGCTCGGACTGGAAACTACAATGAGCAGTTCTTC. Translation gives CASSLARTGNYNEQFF.

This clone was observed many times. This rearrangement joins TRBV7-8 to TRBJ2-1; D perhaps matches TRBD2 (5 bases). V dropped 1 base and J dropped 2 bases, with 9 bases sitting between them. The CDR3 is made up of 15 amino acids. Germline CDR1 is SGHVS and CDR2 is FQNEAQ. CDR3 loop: CASSLGVGAYNEQFF. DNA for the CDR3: TGTGCCAGCAGCTTAGGGGTGGGAGCCTACAATGAGCAGTTCTTC. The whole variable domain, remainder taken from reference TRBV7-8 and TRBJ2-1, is GAGVSQSPRYKVAKRGQDVALRCDPISGHVSLFWYQQALGQGPEFLTYFQNEAQLDKSGLPSDRFFAERPEGSVSTLKIQRTQQEDSAVYLCASSLGVGAYNEQFFGPGTRLTVL.

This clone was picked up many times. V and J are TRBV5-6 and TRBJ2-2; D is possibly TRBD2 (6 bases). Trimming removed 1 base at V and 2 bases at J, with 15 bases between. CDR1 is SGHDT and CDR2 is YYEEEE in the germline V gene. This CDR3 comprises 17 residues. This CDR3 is CASSLFGPAGNTGELFF. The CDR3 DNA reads TGTGCCAGCAGCTTGTTTGGTCCAGCGGGCAACACCGGGGAGCTGTTTTTT.

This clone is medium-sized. The CDR3 coding sequence is TGTGCCAGCAGCTCGTCAGGGGGAAGAGCTGGAAACACCATATATTTT. It codes for CASSSSGGRAGNTIYF. The chain combines TRBV13 with TRBJ1-3, with 7 bases lining up with TRBD1. Germline CDR1 reads PRHDT; CDR2 reads FYEKMQ (reference sequence). The CDR3 extends over 16 amino acids. Losses at the gene ends were 4 bases for V and 2 bases for J; bases not matched to a gene: 8.

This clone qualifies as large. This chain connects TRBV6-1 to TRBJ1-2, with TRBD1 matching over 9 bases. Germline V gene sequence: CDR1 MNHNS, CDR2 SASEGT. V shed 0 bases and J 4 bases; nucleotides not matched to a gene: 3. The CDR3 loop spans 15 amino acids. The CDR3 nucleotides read TGTGCCAGCAGTGAAGCGGAGACAGGGGGCTATGGCTACACCTTC. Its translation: CASSEAETGGYGYTF.

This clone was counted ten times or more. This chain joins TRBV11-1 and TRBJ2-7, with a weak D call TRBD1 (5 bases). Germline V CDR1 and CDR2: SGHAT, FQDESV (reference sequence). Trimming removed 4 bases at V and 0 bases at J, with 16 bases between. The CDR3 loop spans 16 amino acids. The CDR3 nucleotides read TGTGCCAGCAGCTCTGATCGGGCCAGGGACTCCTACGAGCAGTACTTC. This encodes CASSSDRARDSYEQYF.

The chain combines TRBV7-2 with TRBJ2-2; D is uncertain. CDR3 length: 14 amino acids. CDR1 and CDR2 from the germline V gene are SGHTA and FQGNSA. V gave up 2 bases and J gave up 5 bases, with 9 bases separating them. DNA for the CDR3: TGTGCCAGCAGCTTACTCACCCGGACCGGGGAGCTGTTTTTT. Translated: CASSLLTRTGELFF.

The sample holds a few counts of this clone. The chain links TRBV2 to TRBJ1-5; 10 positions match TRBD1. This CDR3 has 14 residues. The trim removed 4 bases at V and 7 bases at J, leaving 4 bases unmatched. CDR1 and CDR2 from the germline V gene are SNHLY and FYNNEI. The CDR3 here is CASSVDRGRQPQHF. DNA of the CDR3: TGTGCCAGCAGTGTAGACAGGGGGCGGCAGCCCCAGCATTTT.

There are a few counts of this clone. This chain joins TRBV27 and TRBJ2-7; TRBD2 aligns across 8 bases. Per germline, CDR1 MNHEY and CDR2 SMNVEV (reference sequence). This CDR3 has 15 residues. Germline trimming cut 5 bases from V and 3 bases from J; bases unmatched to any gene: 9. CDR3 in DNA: TGTGCCAGCAGTCCCTACACAGCGGGAGACTACGAGCAGTACTTC. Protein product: CASSPYTAGDYEQYF.

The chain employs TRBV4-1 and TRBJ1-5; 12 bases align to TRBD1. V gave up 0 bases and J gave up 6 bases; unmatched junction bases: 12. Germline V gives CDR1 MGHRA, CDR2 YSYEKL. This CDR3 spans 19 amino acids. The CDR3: CASSQDRDRGRDTTQPQHF. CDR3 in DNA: TGCGCCAGCAGCCAAGATCGGGACAGGGGGCGCGATACCACTCAGCCCCAGCATTTT.

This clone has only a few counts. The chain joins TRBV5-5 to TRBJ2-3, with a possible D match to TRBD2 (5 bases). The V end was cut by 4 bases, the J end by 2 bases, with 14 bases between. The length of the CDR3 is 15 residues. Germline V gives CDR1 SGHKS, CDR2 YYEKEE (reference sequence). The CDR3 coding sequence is TGTGCCAGCAGCCCGGTACTAGTGGTCACAGATACGCAGTATTTT. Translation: CASSPVLVVTDTQYF.

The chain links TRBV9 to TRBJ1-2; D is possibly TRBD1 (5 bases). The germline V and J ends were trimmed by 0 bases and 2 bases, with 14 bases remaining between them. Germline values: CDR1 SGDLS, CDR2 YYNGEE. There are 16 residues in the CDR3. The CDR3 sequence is CASSVGVRDRNYGYTF. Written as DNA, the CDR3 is TGTGCCAGCAGCGTAGGTGTGAGAGACAGAAACTATGGCTACACCTTC.

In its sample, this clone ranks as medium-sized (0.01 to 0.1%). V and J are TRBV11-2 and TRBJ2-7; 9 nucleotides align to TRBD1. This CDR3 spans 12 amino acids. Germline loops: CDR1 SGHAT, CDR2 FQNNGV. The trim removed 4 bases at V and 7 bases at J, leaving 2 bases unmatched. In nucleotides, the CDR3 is TGTGCCAGCAGCTACAGGGGGCGTGAGCAGTACTTC. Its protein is CASSYRGREQYF. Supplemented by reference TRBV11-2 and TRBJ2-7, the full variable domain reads EAGVAQSPRYKIIEKRQSVAFWCNPISGHATLYWYQQILGQGPKLLIQFQNNGVVDDSQLPKDRFSAERLKGVDSTLKIQPAKLEDSAVYLCASSYRGREQYFGPGTRLTVT.

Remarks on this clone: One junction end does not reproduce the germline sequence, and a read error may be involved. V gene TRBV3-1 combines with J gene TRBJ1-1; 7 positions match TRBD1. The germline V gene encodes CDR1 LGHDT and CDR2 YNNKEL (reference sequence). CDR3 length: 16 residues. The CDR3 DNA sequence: TGTTCCAGCAGCCAGGTAATAGGGGGCTTGAACACTGAAGCTTTCTTT. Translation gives CSSSQVIGGLNTEAFF.

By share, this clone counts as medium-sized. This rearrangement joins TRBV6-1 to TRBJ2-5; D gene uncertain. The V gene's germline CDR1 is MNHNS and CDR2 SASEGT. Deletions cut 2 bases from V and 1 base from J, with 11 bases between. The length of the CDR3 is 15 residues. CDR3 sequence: CASSEFPQAQETQYF. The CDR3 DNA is TGTGCCAGCAGTGAATTCCCCCAAGCCCAAGAGACCCAGTACTTC.

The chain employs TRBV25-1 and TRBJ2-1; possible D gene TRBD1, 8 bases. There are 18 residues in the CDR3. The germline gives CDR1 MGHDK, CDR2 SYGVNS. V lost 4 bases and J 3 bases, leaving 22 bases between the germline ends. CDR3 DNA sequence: TGTGCCAGCAGTGGGCCGTCTATCACAGGGGGGGACTACAATGAGCAGTTCTTC. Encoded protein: CASSGPSITGGDYNEQFF.

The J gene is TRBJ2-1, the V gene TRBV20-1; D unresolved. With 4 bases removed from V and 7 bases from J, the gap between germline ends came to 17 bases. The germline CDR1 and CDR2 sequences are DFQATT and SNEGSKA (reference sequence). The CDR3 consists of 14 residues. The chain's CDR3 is CSATTPPLTNEQFF. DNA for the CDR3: TGCAGTGCTACCACTCCTCCTCTTACAAATGAGCAGTTCTTC.

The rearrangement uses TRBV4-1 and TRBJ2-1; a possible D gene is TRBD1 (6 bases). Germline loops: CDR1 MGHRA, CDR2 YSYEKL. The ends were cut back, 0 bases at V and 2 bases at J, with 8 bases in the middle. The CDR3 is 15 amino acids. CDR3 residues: CASSQDRGAYNEQFF. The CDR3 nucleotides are TGCGCCAGCAGCCAAGACAGGGGCGCCTACAATGAGCAGTTCTTC.

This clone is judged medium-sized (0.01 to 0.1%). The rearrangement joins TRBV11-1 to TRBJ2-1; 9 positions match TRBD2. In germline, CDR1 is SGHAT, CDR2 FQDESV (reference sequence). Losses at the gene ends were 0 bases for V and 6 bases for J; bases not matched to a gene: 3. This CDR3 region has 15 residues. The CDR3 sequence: CASSLASGGSNEQFF. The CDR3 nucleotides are TGTGCCAGCAGCTTAGCGAGCGGGGGGAGCAATGAGCAGTTCTTC.

CDR3 sequence: CASSLRSGDEQYF. Written as DNA, the CDR3 is TGCGCCAGCAGCTTGAGGTCAGGAGACGAGCAGTACTTC. This sequence joins TRBV5-1 and TRBJ2-7, with D uncertain. The CDR3 length is 13 residues. V shed 1 base and J shed 5 bases, with 10 bases lying between them. Germline assignment: CDR1 SGHRS and CDR2 YFSETQ.

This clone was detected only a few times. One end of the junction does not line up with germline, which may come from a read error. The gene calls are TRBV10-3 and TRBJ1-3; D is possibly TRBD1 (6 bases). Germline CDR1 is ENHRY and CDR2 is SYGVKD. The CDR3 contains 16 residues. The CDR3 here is CAISEGAGASVNTIYF. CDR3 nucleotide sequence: TGTGCCATCAGTGAGGGGGCAGGGGCCTCTGTAAACACCATATATTTT.

CDR3 in DNA: TGTGCCAGCAGCTTAGAGGGGAGACTAGACAATGAGCAGTTCTTC. Amino acid sequence: CASSLEGRLDNEQFF. The V gene is TRBV11-1, the J gene TRBJ2-1; TRBD2 might be the D (6 bases). V gave up 1 base and J gave up 5 bases, with 12 bases separating them. Germline V lookup: CDR1 SGHAT, CDR2 FQDESV (reference sequence). CDR3 length: 15 amino acids.

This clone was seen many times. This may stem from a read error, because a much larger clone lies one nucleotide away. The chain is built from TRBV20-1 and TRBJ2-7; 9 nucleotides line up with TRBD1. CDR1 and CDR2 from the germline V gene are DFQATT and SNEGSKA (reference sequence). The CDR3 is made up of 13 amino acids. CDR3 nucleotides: TGCGGTGCCCGGGACAGGGTTGTATACGAGCAGTACTTC. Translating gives CGARDRVVYEQYF.

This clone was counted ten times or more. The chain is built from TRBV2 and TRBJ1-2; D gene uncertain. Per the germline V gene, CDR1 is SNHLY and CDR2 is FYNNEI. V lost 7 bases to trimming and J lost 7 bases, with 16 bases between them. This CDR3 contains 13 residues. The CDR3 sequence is CASTREYMGGYTF. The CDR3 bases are TGTGCCAGCACCCGGGAGTACATGGGTGGCTACACCTTC.

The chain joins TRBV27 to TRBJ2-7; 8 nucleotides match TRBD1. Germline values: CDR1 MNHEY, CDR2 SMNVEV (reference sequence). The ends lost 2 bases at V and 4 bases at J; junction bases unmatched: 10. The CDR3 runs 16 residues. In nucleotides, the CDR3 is TGTGCCAGCAGTTTAAGCCCGGGACAGGTTAGTTACGAGCAGTACTTC. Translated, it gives CASSLSPGQVSYEQYF.

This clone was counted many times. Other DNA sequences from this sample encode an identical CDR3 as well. In DNA, the CDR3 is TGTGCCAGCAGCTCACGCCGCGGGACAGCATCTGGCTACACCTTC. Translation gives CASSSRRGTASGYTF. The V and J genes are TRBV7-9 and TRBJ1-2, with TRBD1 matching 7 bases. CDR1 is SEHNR and CDR2 is FQNEAQ in the germline V gene (reference sequence). The CDR3 sequence is 15 residues long. V lost 4 bases to trimming and J lost 7 bases; unmatched junction nucleotides: 12.

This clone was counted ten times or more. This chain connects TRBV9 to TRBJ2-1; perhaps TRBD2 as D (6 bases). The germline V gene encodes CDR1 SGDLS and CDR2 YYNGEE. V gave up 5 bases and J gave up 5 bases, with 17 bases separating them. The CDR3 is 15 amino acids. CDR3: CASSDRVGGNNEQFF. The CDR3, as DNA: TGTGCCAGCAGTGACCGGGTGGGCGGGAACAATGAGCAGTTCTTC.

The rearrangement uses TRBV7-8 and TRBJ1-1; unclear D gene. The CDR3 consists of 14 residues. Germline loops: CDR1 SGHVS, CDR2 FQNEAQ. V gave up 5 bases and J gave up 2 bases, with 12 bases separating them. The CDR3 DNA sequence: TGTGCCAGCAGCCCCCATGCGGGTAACACTGAAGCTTTCTTT. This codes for CASSPHAGNTEAFF. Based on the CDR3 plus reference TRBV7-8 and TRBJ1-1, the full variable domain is GAGVSQSPRYKVAKRGQDVALRCDPISGHVSLFWYQQALGQGPEFLTYFQNEAQLDKSGLPSDRFFAERPEGSVSTLKIQRTQQEDSAVYLCASSPHAGNTEAFFGQGTRLTVV.

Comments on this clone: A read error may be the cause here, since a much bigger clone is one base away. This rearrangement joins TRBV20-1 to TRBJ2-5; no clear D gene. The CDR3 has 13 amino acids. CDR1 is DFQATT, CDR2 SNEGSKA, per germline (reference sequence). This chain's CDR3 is CSAQEWPQETQYF. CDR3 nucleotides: TGCAGCGCTCAAGAGTGGCCCCAAGAGACCCAGTACTTC.

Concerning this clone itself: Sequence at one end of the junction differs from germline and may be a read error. Here the CDR3 reads CASSADRNNEQFF. Here the CDR3 DNA reads TGTGCTAGCAGCGCGGACAGAAACAATGAGCAGTTCTTC. The genes are TRBV7-7 and TRBJ2-1; D perhaps matches TRBD1 (6 bases). CDR3 length: 13 residues. Germline V gene data show CDR1 as SSHAT and CDR2 as FNYEAQ (reference sequence).